Included here is one T cell receptor beta chain sequence, with context. This sample was included in a study of blood T cell repertoires in COVID-19. Study context: Specimens from acute and convalescent COVID-19 originated in the United States, Italy and Spain.

The CDR3 is 17 residues long. Germline CDR1 is LNHDA and CDR2 is SQIVND (reference sequence). Trimming removed 6 bases at V and 4 bases at J, with 22 bases between. Libraries were prepared by immunoSEQ multiplex PCR; TCRdb keeps only in-frame clonotypes and omits some of them. The table lists about 270,000 clones, around 90% of them singletons. This sequence originates from a woman in her twenties or thirties with acute COVID-19. The rearrangement links TRBV19 to TRBJ1-5; D perhaps matches TRBD1 (6 bases). Sample: PBMCs or T cells enriched from blood (not recorded which). The CDR3 DNA reads TGTGCCAGTAGCCCCTTTTCGGGGGGCGCGGGGAATCAGCCCCAGCATTTT. Protein sequence: CASSPFSGGAGNQPQHF.